The sample holds a few counts of the clone carrying this T cell receptor (beta chain). Its antigen remains unidentified. Deletions cut 1 base from V and 4 bases from J, with 10 bases between. Germline lookup yields CDR1 LGHNA and CDR2 YNFKEQ. This CDR3 has 15 residues. This sample was included in a study of cytomegalovirus exposure and HLA in healthy donors. Study conclusions and caveats: A few CMV-associated chains proved CMV antigen-specific in vitro. Later genetic work tied a missense DCLRE1C variant to beta-chain V and J trimming. Across donors, most TCRs were seen rarely, yet some public ones were widespread.

The study ran its PCR with 60 Vbeta and 13 Jbeta primers. Sequenced by immunoSEQ multiplex PCR; TCRdb stores in-frame clones only, minus some. The data hold some 150,000 clones, with roughly 80% observed a single time. Although they were nominally healthy when sampled, donors likely had unrecorded immune exposures. The genes are TRBV4-2 and TRBJ1-4; D gene uncertain. Sequencing was done on a sample of PBMCs. The sequence was collected from a woman aged 45-59 years in good health and CMV-seropositive. The CDR3 here is CASSQGGIVNEKLFF. DNA of the CDR3: TGTGCCAGCAGCCAAGGCGGAATTGTTAATGAAAAACTGTTTTTT.